This entry features one T cell receptor (beta chain) sequence. Its antigen is still unknown. This record comes from a study of Ad26.COV2.S vaccination and SARS-CoV-2 variants. Study-level information: Ad26.COV2.S shots went into the muscle once or twice, 56 days apart. Study findings and constraints: Vaccinated and placebo-treated recipients had similar non-spike TCR breadth.

Generated by immunoSEQ multiplex PCR, the TCRdb table keeps only in-frame clones and is missing some. This sample has 320,000 or so clones; about 90% occur once, and the top ten carry 4.5% to 7%. The CDR3 length is 15 residues. The germline V gene has CDR1 LNHNV and CDR2 YYDKDF (reference sequence). V lost 5 bases and J 5 bases, leaving 16 bases between the germline ends. The treatment was: about 20 received Ad26.COV2.S at low or high dose, single or two shots; several received placebo; per-sample allocation not given. Sampling occurred on day 63 after the first vaccine or placebo injection. The vaccine delivered Wuhan-strain SARS-CoV-2 spike through an Ad26 vector.

The receptor was isolated from a person aged 18-60 years who received the Ad26.COV2.S COVID-19 vaccine or a placebo. This chain joins TRBV15 and TRBJ2-1; no clear D gene. This sample comprised peripheral blood, obtained in a trial of Ad26.COV2.S vaccine versus placebo. The CDR3 sequence: CATSSLSTENNEQFF. The CDR3, as DNA: TGTGCCACCAGCTCTCTATCAACAGAAAACAATGAGCAGTTCTTC.